One and the same sample provided the 3 T cell receptor beta chains below, sequenced in a study of T cells in Graves' hyperthyroidism and ophthalmopathy. From RNA transcripts, TCR beta CDR3 regions were amplified. Primed by the HTBI set, a first-round RT-PCR was run on the TCR CDR3. MiXCR, run by TCRdb on the multiplex PCR reads, gives a single entry per CDR3 protein. The sample has about 640,000 distinct CDR3 sequences; around 13% are singletons. The sample consisted of blood. These receptor sequences come from a woman between 50 and 59 years old with Graves' ophthalmopathy.

In this sample, this clonotype turned up many times. The rearrangement links TRBV20-1 to TRBJ2-1; 8 bases fit TRBD2. Germline V lookup: CDR1 DFQATT, CDR2 SNEGSKA (reference sequence). The CDR3 length is 13 residues. V trimming: 3 bases; J trimming: 7 bases; junction bases outside the gene matches: 5. The CDR3 sequence is CSASILAGNEQFF. The CDR3 DNA reads TGCAGTGCTAGTATCCTAGCGGGTAATGAGCAGTTCTTC.

J is TRBJ2-7 and V is TRBV27; D may be TRBD1 (5 bases). This CDR3 is 17 amino acids long. Trimming pared 7 bases from V and 1 base from J, leaving 23 bases between. Germline V gene sequence: CDR1 MNHEY, CDR2 SMNVEV (reference sequence). The DNA for the CDR3 is TGTGCCAGCACCCTATTCGCCAGGGAACCATTTTCCTACGAGCAGTACTTC. Protein sequence: CASTLFAREPFSYEQYF.

With regard to this clonotype: This clone may be a read error of a much larger clone one base away. Since the CDR3 does not end with the conserved phenylalanine or tryptophan, this likely comes from a read error. The V call is TRBV9, the J call TRBJ2-7, with D unclear. Germline V gene lookup returns CDR1 SGDLS and CDR2 YYNGEE. Trimming removed 7 bases at V and 6 bases at J, with 14 bases between. This CDR3 spans 12 amino acids. The DNA of the CDR3 is TGTGCCAGCGCTGGGCCCGGTGGCGAGCAGTACCTC. This gives the protein CASAGPGGEQYL.